A selection of T cell receptor beta chains follows, all from one sample in a study of radiotherapy plus CTLA-4 blockade in lung cancer. TCRdb's table, derived via immunoSEQ multiplex PCR, lists solely in-frame clones and lacks some. Of about 73,000 clones in the sample, over 75% are singletons; the top ten hold over 35%. Sample: peripheral blood, taken from a patient treated with radiotherapy plus ipilimumab. All receptors come from a human donor with non-small cell lung cancer that progressed on radiotherapy plus ipilimumab. Each CDR3 is given without its conserved first and last residue.

j_gene,v_gene,CDR3aa
TRBJ1-5,TRBV18,ASSLGINQPQH
.,TRBV18,ASSPPMGQGYEQY
TRBJ2-3,TRBV4-2,ASSQGEGTQY
TRBJ1-1,TRBV5-6,ASSLYRMNTEAF
TRBJ2-1,TRBV4-1,ASSQPSSDFDNEQF
TRBJ2-1,TRBV4-2,ASSQGADRADSYNEQF
TRBJ2-4,TRBV27,ASRPTSGQRAKNIQY
TRBJ1-6,TRBV6-6,ASSRAQGASESPLH
TRBJ1-4,TRBV9,ASSVVGQGEKLF
TRBJ2-5,TRBV7-3,ASSLGYQETQY